One and the same sample provided the 19 T cell receptor beta chains below, sequenced in a study of T-cell memory formation after mild COVID-19. TCRdb used MiXCR to reprocess the 5' RACE reads, holding one entry per CDR3 protein. This repertoire shows fewer than 350,000 distinct CDR3 sequences, about a sixth found once; its top ten account for 23%. The specimen was PBMCs or a T cell subset sorted from them (not recorded which). The receptors stem from a man aged 18 to 29 who had mild COVID-19 (a few samples of this study predate the infection). Cell type and time point are not known.

V and J are TRBV7-9 and TRBJ1-5; D is possibly TRBD1 (6 bases). V lost 5 bases to trimming and J lost 1 base, with 18 bases between them. The CDR3 is made up of 17 amino acids. Germline V gene data show CDR1 as SEHNR and CDR2 as FQNEAQ (reference sequence). The CDR3 DNA sequence: TGTGCCAGCAGCCCGGGGAGGGGGGGCTTCAGCAATCAGCCCCAGCATTTT. Translating it yields CASSPGRGGFSNQPQHF.

The chain employs TRBV20-1 and TRBJ2-1; the D gene is possibly TRBD1 (5 bases). The CDR3 is 14 residues long. Germline V gene lookup returns CDR1 DFQATT and CDR2 SNEGSKA (reference sequence). Trimming removed 3 bases from V and 8 bases from J, with 17 bases in between. CDR3 nucleotides: TGCAGTGCTAGGGAAGACAGTTTGGTATATGAGCAGTTCTTC. It codes for CSAREDSLVYEQFF.

V gene TRBV5-1 combines with J gene TRBJ2-5; D perhaps matches TRBD1 (6 bases). Germline V lookup: CDR1 SGHRS, CDR2 YFSETQ. The CDR3 loop spans 13 amino acids. Trimming took 4 bases from V and 5 from J, leaving 12 bases between them. DNA of the CDR3: TGCGCCAGCAGCGCCACAGGGCCGGAGACCCAGTACTTC. Translating it yields CASSATGPETQYF.

Comment on this clonotype: Since a much larger clone is just one base distant, this may be a read error. This rearrangement joins TRBV20-1 to TRBJ2-1; weak D call: TRBD1 (7 bases). The CDR3 runs to 13 residues. Germline V gene sequence: CDR1 DFQATT, CDR2 SNEGSKA (reference sequence). V lost 4 bases and J lost 12, with 19 bases in between. CDR3 in DNA: TGCAGTGCTATATCCAGGGGGGAGGAACGGCAGTTCTTC. Translated: CSAISRGEERQFF.

The chain joins TRBV4-2 to TRBJ1-3; tentatively, D is TRBD1 (5 bases). The CDR3 sequence is 17 residues long. Germline V gives CDR1 LGHNA, CDR2 YNFKEQ. V gave up 4 bases and J gave up 1 base, with 17 bases separating them. This CDR3 is CASSLAGEQRSGNTIYF. The CDR3 coding sequence is TGTGCCAGCAGCCTCGCGGGGGAACAACGGTCTGGAAACACCATATATTTT.

This sequence joins TRBV18 and TRBJ1-5; D is uncertain. The V gene's germline CDR1 is KGHSH and CDR2 LQKENI. V was shortened by 2 bases and J by 7 bases, with 6 bases between the two germline ends. This CDR3 region has 12 residues. CDR3 DNA sequence: TGTGCCAGCTCACCATTAGGGCAGCCCCAGCATTTT. This translates into CASSPLGQPQHF. Full variable domain (missing parts from reference TRBV18 and TRBJ1-5): NAGVMQNPRHLVRRRGQEARLRCSPMKGHSHVYWYRQLPEEGLKFMVYLQKENIIDESGMPKERFSAEFPKEGPSILRIQQVVRGDSAAYFCASSPLGQPQHFGDGTRLSIL.

This clonotype was seen more than once but under ten times. V gene TRBV28 combines with J gene TRBJ2-4; D unclear. The germline V gene has CDR1 MDHEN and CDR2 SYDVKM. This CDR3 has 12 residues. Trimming pared 4 bases from V and 9 bases from J, leaving 10 bases between. The CDR3 DNA follows: TGTGCCAGCAGTTCGGACCCAGGCATTCAGTACTTC. Translation: CASSSDPGIQYF.

This clonotype was observed a few times. The genes are TRBV28 and TRBJ2-5, with 8 bases lining up with TRBD1. With V trimmed by 4 bases and J by 0 bases, 10 bases remained unmatched. The V gene's germline CDR1 is MDHEN and CDR2 SYDVKM. CDR3 length equals 17 residues. The CDR3 loop reads CASSSYPGQANQETQYF. CDR3 coding DNA: TGTGCCAGCAGTTCCTACCCGGGACAGGCTAACCAAGAGACCCAGTACTTC.

This clonotype was seen a handful of times. V and J are TRBV15 and TRBJ2-3, with D possibly matching TRBD2 (6 bases). The germline V and J ends were trimmed by 3 bases and 6 bases, with 13 bases remaining between them. CDR1 is LNHNV, CDR2 YYDKDF, per germline (reference sequence). CDR3 length: 14 residues. The CDR3 DNA is TGTGCCACCAGCAGGGAGGGAGAACGGGATACGCAGTATTTT. Protein sequence: CATSREGERDTQYF.

The chain uses TRBV27 and TRBJ2-2; D is ambiguous. The germline V gene encodes CDR1 MNHEY and CDR2 SMNVEV (reference sequence). V was trimmed by 4 bases and J by 3 bases, leaving 18 bases between them. The CDR3 extends over 17 amino acids. In DNA form, the CDR3 reads TGTGCCAGCAGTTACCGAACGGGTCCCCTTTACACCGGGGAGCTGTTTTTT. Its translation is CASSYRTGPLYTGELFF.

The chain has TRBV18 and TRBJ2-3; D is ambiguous. The V end was cut by 0 bases, the J end by 0 bases, with 10 bases between. CDR1 and CDR2 from the germline V gene are KGHSH and LQKENI. This CDR3 comprises 16 residues. The CDR3 DNA sequence: TGTGCCAGCTCACCACCTACGATCGTCAGCACAGATACGCAGTATTTT. Encoded protein: CASSPPTIVSTDTQYF.

The chain couples TRBV4-2 to TRBJ2-7; D call uncertain. Germline V CDR1 and CDR2: LGHNA, YNFKEQ. V dropped 3 bases and J dropped 0 bases, with 12 bases sitting between them. This CDR3 is built from 15 residues. The CDR3 DNA sequence: TGTGCCAGCAGCCACCTGGCCGACCCCTCCTACGAGCAGTACGTC. Protein: CASSHLADPSYEQYV.

This clonotype was observed a handful of times. J is TRBJ2-7 and V is TRBV20-1, with D possibly matching TRBD2 (7 bases). V dropped 5 bases and J dropped 6 bases, with 14 bases sitting between them. This CDR3 has 12 residues. Per the germline V gene, CDR1 is DFQATT and CDR2 is SNEGSKA (reference sequence). The CDR3 DNA sequence: TGCAGTGCTCAGGGAGGGGGACGCGAGCAGTACTTC. Translated, it gives CSAQGGGREQYF.

The rearrangement joins TRBV23-1 to TRBJ2-3, with 14 bases identical to TRBD2. TRBV23-1 is sorted into the ORF group, with uncertain function. V shed 3 bases, J shed 5 bases, and the junction held 10 bases outside the gene matches. CDR3 length equals 18 residues. CDR3 in amino acids: CASSHSPGLAGAGDTQYF. The DNA of the CDR3 is TGCGCCAGCAGTCACTCCCCGGGACTAGCGGGGGCTGGAGATACGCAGTATTTT.

This clonotype came up a few times. The chain combines TRBV6-2 or TRBV6-3 with TRBJ2-1; 9 bases match TRBD1. The V segment lost 6 bases and the J segment 7 bases; nucleotides outside the gene matches: 7. Germline lookup yields CDR1 MNHEY and CDR2 SVGEGT. This CDR3 has 14 amino acids. CDR3 DNA sequence: TGTGCCAGCAGCCACCGGACAGGGGAGAATGAGCAGTTCTTC. It is translated as CASSHRTGENEQFF.

This clonotype was seen more than once but under ten times. This chain uses TRBV9 with TRBJ2-3, with 7 bases lining up with TRBD2. There are 16 residues in the CDR3. V lost 0 bases, J lost 4 bases, and 8 bases stayed unmatched. The V gene's germline CDR1 is SGDLS and CDR2 YYNGEE. In DNA form, the CDR3 reads TGTGCCAGCAGCGTAGAAGAACTAGCGCGCGCAGATACGCAGTATTTT. Translating it yields CASSVEELARADTQYF.

This clonotype was seen a handful of times. The chain combines TRBV6-2 or TRBV6-3 with TRBJ2-1; possibly TRBD1 or TRBD2 for D (5 bases each). This CDR3 comprises 16 residues. V was clipped by 0 bases and J by 8 bases, with 17 bases between them. The germline CDR1 and CDR2 sequences are MNHEY and SVGEGT. CDR3 region: CASSYSPLEGYDEQFF. The CDR3 region has the DNA TGTGCCAGCAGTTACTCGCCCCTTGAGGGGTACGATGAGCAGTTCTTC.

V and J are TRBV12-3 or TRBV12-4 and TRBJ1-1; D possibly corresponds to TRBD1 (5 bases). Trimming removed 5 bases at V and 1 base at J, with 14 bases between. The CDR3 sequence is 15 residues long. CDR3 DNA: TGTGCCAGCAGTCCCCTCAGGGTCCAGAACACTGAAGCTTTCTTT. It codes for CASSPLRVQNTEAFF.

This clonotype was recorded many times. The chain links TRBV6-6 to TRBJ2-2; D ambiguous. V lost 8 bases and J 4 bases, leaving 8 bases between the germline ends. This CDR3 has 12 residues. The germline CDR1 and CDR2 sequences are MNHNY and SVGAGI (reference sequence). This CDR3 is CASEHGTGELFF. The CDR3 DNA follows: TGTGCCAGCGAACACGGCACCGGGGAGCTGTTTTTT.